The T cell receptor beta chain under discussion was sequenced for a study of cytomegalovirus exposure and HLA in healthy donors. About this clone: Its target is not known.

General study results and limits: According to the study, around 150 TCR beta chains were cytomegalovirus-associated. There were several of the most significant clusters that appeared linked to common viral pathogens in a later analysis.

The PCR ran on 60 Vbeta and 13 Jbeta primers. Measured with immunoSEQ multiplex PCR; TCRdb has only the in-frame clones, and not every one. The sample has about 93,000 clones, 77% seen once. This clonotype originated in a boy younger than 18 in good health and CMV-seronegative. Sequenced input: PBMCs.

The chain's CDR3 is CASSPNGANGYTF. In DNA form, the CDR3 reads TGTGCCAGCAGCCCTAATGGGGCAAATGGCTACACCTTC. V gene TRBV7-3 combines with J gene TRBJ1-2, with a possible D match to TRBD1 (5 bases). The V gene lost 5 bases and the J gene lost 6 bases, with 13 bases spanning the gap. Germline V gene lookup returns CDR1 SGHTA and CDR2 FQGTGA. CDR3 length equals 13 residues.